Each of the 23 T cell receptor beta chains below was sequenced from the same sample in a study of blood T cell repertoires in COVID-19. Profiling relied on immunoSEQ multiplex PCR, and the TCRdb table lists in-frame clones only, not all of them. The data hold under 200,000 clones, with 90% to 95% observed a single time. The sequenced material came from peripheral blood. All receptors come from a man aged 50 to 59 with acute or convalescent COVID-19.

The V and J genes are TRBV18 and TRBJ2-6, with a tentative D call TRBD1 (6 bases). This CDR3 is built from 15 residues. Germline V gives CDR1 KGHSH, CDR2 LQKENI. Between the trimmed V and J ends, which lost 4 bases and 3 bases, there was a span of 10 bases. The CDR3 loop reads CASSLRQDGANVLTF. The CDR3 coding sequence is TGTGCCAGCTCACTGCGACAGGATGGGGCCAACGTCCTGACTTTC.

This chain connects TRBV3-1 (or the pseudogene TRBV3-2) to TRBJ2-3; 8 bases match TRBD1. Germline-derived CDR1 and CDR2 are LGHDT and YNNKEL (reference sequence). The CDR3 spans 15 residues. V lost 4 bases to trimming and J lost 0 bases; unmatched junction nucleotides: 3. DNA of the CDR3: TGTGCCAGCAGCCGGGGACAGGTGAGCACAGATACGCAGTATTTT. Translating it yields CASSRGQVSTDTQYF.

This chain links TRBV5-1 with TRBJ1-2, with TRBD1 matching 11 bases. The CDR3 runs 14 residues. Germline-derived CDR1 and CDR2 are SGHRS and YFSETQ. J lost 7 bases, V lost 4 bases, and 6 bases had no gene match. The CDR3 region is CASSQDRGRSGYTF. The CDR3 DNA sequence: TGCGCCAGCAGCCAGGACAGGGGGCGGAGTGGCTACACCTTC.

The chain employs TRBV7-2 and TRBJ2-7, with 8 bases aligning to TRBD2. Germline loops: CDR1 SGHTA, CDR2 FQGNSA. V dropped 1 base and J dropped 7; count of bases not matched to a gene: 6. The CDR3 extends over 14 amino acids. Here the CDR3 DNA reads TGTGCCAGCAGCTTAGGGGCGGGGGGTCATGAGCAGTACGTC. The encoded protein is CASSLGAGGHEQYV.

This sequence joins TRBV3-1 (or the pseudogene TRBV3-2) and TRBJ2-1, with D possibly being TRBD2 (6 bases). Trimming pared 2 bases from V and 0 bases from J, leaving 11 bases between. Germline CDR1 reads LGHDT; CDR2 reads YNNKEL (reference sequence). This CDR3 is 16 amino acids long. CDR3 coding DNA: TGTGCCAGCAGCCAACCACTAGCTGTCTCCTACAATGAGCAGTTCTTC. This gives the protein CASSQPLAVSYNEQFF.

This clone was seen a few times. This chain uses TRBV11-2 with TRBJ1-1; D is possibly TRBD1 (5 bases). This CDR3 spans 14 amino acids. Per the germline V gene, CDR1 is SGHAT and CDR2 is FQNNGV. V shed 3 bases and J shed 4 bases, with 12 bases lying between them. The CDR3 loop reads CASSFARDTTEAFF. Here the CDR3 DNA reads TGTGCCAGCAGCTTCGCCAGGGATACCACTGAAGCTTTCTTT.

The chain employs TRBV5-1 and TRBJ2-3, with TRBD2 as a possible D gene (5 bases). This CDR3 comprises 14 residues. Trimming stripped 3 bases from V and 2 bases from J, with 10 bases between. Germline lookup yields CDR1 SGHRS and CDR2 YFSETQ. The CDR3: CASSSERFTDTQYF. DNA for the CDR3: TGCGCCAGCAGCTCAGAGCGGTTCACAGATACGCAGTATTTT.

This chain uses TRBV27 with TRBJ1-6; 7 bases are a match to TRBD1. The junction had 16 bases not matched to a gene; V was cut back by 6 bases and J by 8 bases. CDR1 MNHEY and CDR2 SMNVEV come from the germline V gene (reference sequence). This CDR3 has 17 residues. The CDR3 region has the DNA TGTGCCAGCAGCCCAAAAAACCCGGGACAGTCGTATTCACCCCTCCACTTT. Translating it yields CASSPKNPGQSYSPLHF.

J is TRBJ2-7 and V is TRBV5-4; 12 nucleotides line up with TRBD1. The V gene's germline CDR1 is SGHNT and CDR2 YYREEE (reference sequence). The CDR3 is 15 amino acids. With 4 bases clipped from V and 4 bases from J, the junction kept 6 bases outside the gene matches. DNA for the CDR3: TGTGCCAGCAGCCAGGGACAGGGGGCGCAGTACGAGCAGTACTTC. This sequence encodes CASSQGQGAQYEQYF.

As concerns this clone: Other DNA sequences within the sample encode an identical CDR3. This sequence joins TRBV5-1 and TRBJ2-3, with no clear D. V gave up 3 bases and J gave up 2 bases, with 7 bases separating them. Germline CDR1 reads SGHRS; CDR2 reads YFSETQ. The CDR3 covers 13 residues. The CDR3 sequence is CASSSTSTDTQYF. The CDR3, as DNA: TGCGCCAGCAGCTCGACTTCCACAGATACGCAGTATTTT.

This chain links TRBV7-9 with TRBJ1-5; possible D gene TRBD1, 5 bases. This CDR3 is 14 amino acids long. Per germline, CDR1 SEHNR and CDR2 FQNEAQ (reference sequence). With 1 base removed from V and 5 bases from J, the gap between germline ends came to 9 bases. DNA of the CDR3: TGTGCCAGCAGCTTAGATACAGGCTATCAGCCCCAGCATTTT. This translates into CASSLDTGYQPQHF.

The chain links TRBV7-8 to TRBJ2-1; 12 bases align to TRBD2. With 1 base clipped from V and 0 bases from J, the junction kept 4 bases outside the gene matches. The germline CDR1 and CDR2 sequences are SGHVS and FQNEAQ. The CDR3 consists of 18 residues. DNA of the CDR3: TGTGCCAGCAGCTTAGGACTAGCGGGGGAAAGCTCCTACAATGAGCAGTTCTTC. It encodes CASSLGLAGESSYNEQFF.

The chain employs TRBV3-1 (or the pseudogene TRBV3-2) and TRBJ2-7; D ambiguous. Germline V CDR1 and CDR2: LGHDT, YNNKEL (reference sequence). V dropped 3 bases and J dropped 5 bases, with 5 bases sitting between them. The CDR3 is 11 amino acids. CDR3 amino acids: CASSHVNEQYF. The CDR3, as DNA: TGTGCCAGCAGCCATGTCAACGAGCAGTACTTC.

V usage is TRBV7-3 and J usage is TRBJ2-1; possible D gene TRBD2, 6 bases. Germline loops: CDR1 SGHTA, CDR2 FQGTGA. The CDR3 contains 15 residues. V was shortened by 5 bases and J by 9 bases, with 20 bases between the two germline ends. The CDR3 bases are TGTGCCAGCAGCCCTTCCTCCGGGAGTCATGGTGAGCAGTTCTTC. It specifies CASSPSSGSHGEQFF.

The chain employs TRBV7-2 and TRBJ1-5, with D unresolved. The CDR3 is 13 residues long. V lost 2 bases and J 4 bases, leaving 6 bases between the germline ends. Germline V gives CDR1 SGHTA, CDR2 FQGNSA. CDR3 sequence (DNA): TGTGCCAGCAGCTTAATTGCGAATCAGCCCCAGCATTTT. It specifies CASSLIANQPQHF.

The V and J genes are TRBV7-3 and TRBJ2-3; 8 bases map to TRBD2. Per germline, CDR1 SGHTA and CDR2 FQGTGA. The trim removed 0 bases at V and 4 bases at J, leaving 9 bases unmatched. CDR3 length: 17 amino acids. The CDR3 DNA sequence: TGTGCCAGCAGCTTAACGCAATCCGGGACTAGATCAGATACGCAGTATTTT. Protein product: CASSLTQSGTRSDTQYF.

The chain combines TRBV3-1 (or the pseudogene TRBV3-2) with TRBJ2-3; tentatively, D is TRBD1 (6 bases). This CDR3 comprises 15 residues. V lost 5 bases, J lost 2 bases, and 14 bases lay in between. Germline V CDR1 and CDR2: LGHDT, YNNKEL (reference sequence). CDR3 DNA sequence: TGTGCCAGCAGCTCCCGGGACACCCTCACAGATACGCAGTATTTT. It translates to CASSSRDTLTDTQYF.

The chain links TRBV19 to TRBJ1-5; TRBD1 aligns across 8 bases. CDR1 and CDR2 (germline): LNHDA, SQIVND (reference sequence). The CDR3 is 15 residues long. V was clipped by 6 bases and J by 2 bases; unmatched bases: 6. The CDR3 DNA sequence: TGTGCCAGTAGGAGAGGACAGGGTGGCAATCAGCCCCAGCATTTT. Its protein product is CASRRGQGGNQPQHF.

CDR3 DNA: TGTGCCAGCAGCCCATCCTCCCAGCAGGGGCACACAGATACGCAGTATTTT. It is translated as CASSPSSQQGHTDTQYF. The gene calls are TRBV6-2 or TRBV6-3 and TRBJ2-3; D is perhaps TRBD1 (6 bases). The CDR3 spans 17 residues. CDR1 and CDR2 from the germline V gene are MNHEY and SVGEGT. The V gene lost 6 bases and the J gene lost 2 bases, with 21 bases spanning the gap.

This chain joins TRBV6-1 and TRBJ1-5; a weak D match, TRBD1 (5 bases). With 2 bases removed from V and 3 bases from J, the gap between germline ends came to 14 bases. Germline-derived CDR1 and CDR2 are MNHNS and SASEGT. This CDR3 is built from 16 residues. CDR3 region: CASSEQGVRHNQPQHF. Here the CDR3 DNA reads TGTGCCAGCAGTGAACAGGGTGTCCGTCACAATCAGCCCCAGCATTTT.

V is TRBV6-5 and J is TRBJ1-6; D ambiguous. This CDR3 region has 13 residues. V was pared by 5 bases and J by 4 bases, with 6 bases between. Per germline, CDR1 MNHEY and CDR2 SVGAGI. The CDR3, as DNA: TGTGCCAGCAGTCCAACTTATAATTCACCCCTCCACTTT. It is translated as CASSPTYNSPLHF.

This chain uses TRBV7-3 with TRBJ1-1, with D tentatively TRBD1 (6 bases). The CDR3 is made up of 14 amino acids. Trimming removed 4 bases from V and 4 bases from J, with 13 bases in between. Germline CDR1 reads SGHTA; CDR2 reads FQGTGA. The CDR3 DNA is TGTGCCAGCAGCTCACAGGGTTCGACCACTGAAGCTTTCTTT. This gives the protein CASSSQGSTTEAFF.

The chain joins TRBV3-1 (or the pseudogene TRBV3-2) to TRBJ1-6, with no clear D. In germline, CDR1 is LGHDT, CDR2 YNNKEL (reference sequence). Trimming pared 0 bases from V and 0 bases from J, leaving 6 bases between. The CDR3 sequence is 16 residues long. The CDR3 loop reads CASSQEMSSYNSPLHF. The CDR3 bases are TGTGCCAGCAGCCAAGAAATGAGCTCCTATAATTCACCCCTCCACTTT.